This TCR beta chain was recorded in a study of blood T cell repertoires in COVID-19 (dated by TCRdb to 2018 to 2021). With regard to the full study: Collaborator samples came from the United States, Italy and Spain and covered acute and convalescent phases of COVID-19. A de-identified subject ID, COVID-19 status, age in years and sex were almost always included in the sample metadata. A freely available public database, intended as a resource for researchers studying the immune response to SARS-CoV-2, is where the repertoires were released. Subjects who had been exposed to COVID-19, were actively infected with it, or had recovered from it provided the deeply sampled blood TCRbeta repertoires that made up the dataset. The material from the prospective study consisted of cDNA or gDNA derived from T cells, B-cell-depleted T cells, or PBMCs. HLA class I and class II types, where available, came from metadata supplied by the sample provider rather than from assay-based typing. Samples were obtained from the ongoing ImmuneRACE study (first 160 participants) and from about 1,300 subjects provided by 6 global collaborators.

TCRbeta CDR3 regions were amplified from genomic DNA using the immunoSEQ Assay, a bias-controlled multiplex PCR. As for the original processing: The number of nucleated cells in each sample was estimated from the amplification of reference gene primers within the assay. To quantify the absolute abundance of each unique TCRbeta CDR3 rearrangement, sequence reads were collapsed and filtered. For each sample, productive Simpson clonality was calculated as the square root of Simpson's diversity index across productive rearrangements. The immuneACCESS repertoire file appears here via TCRdb, limited to in-frame rearrangements. These files lack a portion of the clones; in checked studies, under half of the deficit traces to unresolved V genes, and the cause of the others is not known. The V and J calls and clone size come from that table; D and trimming were worked out from the DNA. Within this sample are some 150,000 clones, with approximately 80% of them counted one time only. 13% of the sample is in the top ten clones.

The CDR3 measures 15 amino acids from cysteine to phenylalanine. Only the CDR3 DNA is retained, 45 bases long and in frame from the first base. V ends up 7 bases short and J 6 bases short, with an unmatched junction base count of 12. From a lookup of the germline V gene, CDR1 and CDR2 are MNHEY and SVGAGI. Each collaborating institution followed its own protocols to collect whole blood in K2EDTA tubes. For TCRbeta analysis, collaborators shipped samples in one of three forms: frozen whole blood, isolated PBMCs, or DNA extracted from either of those sample types. Notes on this clone: The target of this receptor is not known. The input lacks base qualities; no much larger clone sits a single base away.

What the authors observed across the whole study: How much clinical and demographic metadata was included differed by source and by participant, and the metadata was provided uncurated.

The chain couples TRBV6-5 to TRBJ2-3; the central 8 bases match TRBD1. This TCR was recovered from a man between 60 and 75 years old with active or convalescent COVID-19. The source material was peripheral blood. The sequence in DNA is TGTGCCAGCACCCAAGGGGCAGGGGGCGGTGATACGCAGTATTTT. This encodes CASTQGAGGGDTQYF.